Given below is one T cell receptor (beta chain) in context. The data were obtained in a study of blood T cell repertoires in COVID-19. Assay used: immunoSEQ multiplex PCR; TCRdb lists only in-frame clones, some missing. There are 210,000 or so clones in the sample; about 84% occur only once, and over 6% lies in the top ten. Germline trimming cut 5 bases from V and 5 bases from J; bases unmatched to any gene: 5. Germline V CDR1 and CDR2: MNHEY, SMNVEV (reference sequence). The CDR3 consists of 14 residues. The rearrangement uses TRBV27 and TRBJ1-1; 10 bases are shared with TRBD1. Sequencing was carried out using peripheral blood. The sequence came from a woman of 80 years or more with COVID-19, enrolled during active disease. The CDR3 sequence is CASSPGQGITEAFF. The CDR3 DNA reads TGTGCCAGCAGTCCGGGACAGGGGATTACTGAAGCTTTCTTT.